This TCR beta chain was sequenced for a study of cytomegalovirus exposure and HLA in healthy donors. The V segment lost 5 bases and the J segment 6 bases; nucleotides outside the gene matches: 3. This CDR3 has 13 amino acids. From germline, CDR1 is KGHSH and CDR2 LQKENI. At the time of sampling, donors were nominally healthy, though unrecorded immune exposures were likely. Broader study findings: TCR beta V- and J-gene trimming was later associated with a missense DCLRE1C variant. Rare sequences made up most TCRs, while some public TCRs were found in many donors.

Amplification used 60 Vbeta primers and 13 Jbeta primers. Original processing methods: A follow-up analysis tallied tens of millions of unique TCR beta chains, some 11 million shared. Profiling relied on immunoSEQ multiplex PCR, and the TCRdb table lists in-frame clones only, not all of them. V and J calls plus clone size are reproduced from that table; the DNA served to infer D and trimming. This sample has some 54,000 clones, with more than 70% found just once. This clone turned up a few times. The antigen is unknown. The gene calls are TRBV18 and TRBJ1-1, with 10 nucleotides matching TRBD1. The material sequenced was PBMCs. The receptor was derived from a male donor in good health and CMV-seronegative. The CDR3 reads CASSAGTGAEAFF. The CDR3 DNA follows: TGTGCCAGCTCAGCCGGGACAGGGGCTGAAGCTTTCTTT.